Following are 9 T cell receptor beta chains from one sample sequenced in a study of blood T cell repertoires in COVID-19. Generated by immunoSEQ multiplex PCR, the TCRdb table keeps only in-frame clones and is missing some. The table shows fewer than 200,000 clones, with approximately 85% occurring only once. Sample: peripheral blood. The receptors were sampled from a man aged 55-75 years who had recovered from COVID-19.

The chain combines TRBV5-1 with TRBJ1-1; the D gene is possibly TRBD1 (6 bases). Germline V gene lookup returns CDR1 SGHRS and CDR2 YFSETQ. The CDR3 length is 13 residues. The V end lost 3 bases, the J end lost 1 base, and 7 bases lay between the germline ends. The CDR3 loop reads CASSWTENTEAFF. CDR3 sequence (DNA): TGCGCCAGCAGCTGGACAGAGAACACTGAAGCTTTCTTT.

The chain couples TRBV7-9 to TRBJ2-1; 7 bases align to TRBD1. The germline gives CDR1 SEHNR, CDR2 FQNEAQ (reference sequence). This CDR3 has 14 residues. V lost 5 bases, J lost 11 bases, and 12 bases stayed unmatched. CDR3: CASSRADDRAQQFF. The CDR3 nucleotides are TGTGCCAGCAGCCGCGCGGACGACAGGGCCCAGCAGTTCTTC.

The rearrangement links TRBV15 to TRBJ1-2; 7 positions agree with TRBD1. V was pared by 5 bases and J by 0 bases, with 9 bases of the junction left unmatched. The CDR3 contains 16 residues. Germline CDR1 LNHNV, CDR2 YYDKDF (reference sequence). Here the CDR3 reads CATSPRQGKANYGYTF. The CDR3 DNA is TGTGCCACCAGCCCAAGACAGGGAAAAGCTAACTATGGCTACACCTTC.

The J gene is TRBJ1-2, the V gene TRBV19, with TRBD1 as a possible D gene (5 bases). This CDR3 has 15 residues. Trimming cost V 6 bases and J 5 bases, with 19 bases left between them. CDR1 LNHDA and CDR2 SQIVND come from the germline V gene (reference sequence). The chain's CDR3 is CASSLLETEFYGYTF. The CDR3 DNA reads TGTGCCAGTAGCCTTCTAGAGACAGAGTTTTATGGCTACACCTTC.

The chain combines TRBV6-1 with TRBJ2-1; 7 bases fit TRBD1. The V segment lost 3 bases and the J segment 9 bases; nucleotides outside the gene matches: 8. This CDR3 has 14 amino acids. The germline CDR1 and CDR2 sequences are MNHNS and SASEGT. For the CDR3, the DNA is TGTGCCAGCAGTGATCCGGACAGGTATGGTGAGCAGTTCTTC. It yields the protein CASSDPDRYGEQFF.

V and J are TRBV24-1 and TRBJ2-3; 7 bases line up with TRBD2. The CDR3 sequence is 16 residues long. CDR1 is KGHDR, CDR2 SFDVKD, per germline. J gave up 2 bases and V 2 bases, and 6 bases lay outside the gene matches. The CDR3: CATSDSDGGFTDTQYF. The CDR3 DNA reads TGTGCCACCAGTGATTCCGACGGGGGGTTCACAGATACGCAGTATTTT.

This rearrangement joins TRBV18 to TRBJ1-4; 7 bases are shared with TRBD1. The germline V gene has CDR1 KGHSH and CDR2 LQKENI. The CDR3 has 14 residues. Germline trimming cut 2 bases from V and 7 bases from J; bases unmatched to any gene: 4. The CDR3 loop is CASSPRDSPEKLFF. CDR3 in DNA: TGTGCCAGCTCACCAAGGGACAGCCCTGAAAAACTGTTTTTT.

The chain carries TRBV7-3 and TRBJ2-3; D possibly corresponds to TRBD1 (5 bases). V dropped 4 bases and J dropped 5 bases, with 13 bases sitting between them. In germline, CDR1 is SGHTA, CDR2 FQGTGA. This CDR3 has 14 amino acids. CDR3 residues: CASSSLGPIDTQYF. Here the CDR3 DNA reads TGTGCCAGCAGCTCACTGGGGCCGATAGATACGCAGTATTTT.

The V call is TRBV18, the J call TRBJ1-1, with D uncertain. The germline CDR1 and CDR2 sequences are KGHSH and LQKENI. The CDR3 totals 13 residues. V was cut by 3 bases and J by 1 base, with 6 bases left in between. For the CDR3, the DNA is TGTGCCAGCTCACCCGAGGAGAACACTGAAGCTTTCTTT. Translation: CASSPEENTEAFF.